What follows are 19 T cell receptor beta chains derived from one specimen sequenced in a study of post-analysis software for immune sequencing data (dated by TCRdb to the mid-2010s). The full study reports these points: Patients showed significantly higher frequencies than controls for several TRBV segments, among them TRBV5-6, TRBV5-1 and TRBV20-1.

The antigens these receptors bind are not known. The library was produced with PCR. Data came from an Illumina HiSeq 2500. Unique molecular identifiers were incorporated into TCR beta cDNA libraries to reduce PCR and sequencing biases. TCRdb reanalyzed the raw reads on its own, using fastp at Q25 for trimming and MiXCR for clone calling, and kept in-frame beta chains. A single entry per CDR3 protein holds the most common genes and DNA from its merged rows. The sample table holds almost 700,000 distinct CDR3 sequences, of which 55% to 60% were seen once. Roughly 12% of the sample lies in the top ten. Sequencing was performed on blood. The receptors originated from a girl aged 2 to 9 with multiple sclerosis.

The chain combines TRBV10-3 with TRBJ2-5; D remains ambiguous. There are 14 residues in the CDR3. CDR1 is ENHRY, CDR2 SYGVKD, per germline. Trimming removed 10 bases from V and 4 bases from J, with 19 bases in between. Written as DNA, the CDR3 is TGTGCCACCAGAAGGGCCAGACCCCCAGAGACCCAGTACTTC. It specifies CATRRARPPETQYF.

The V call is TRBV6-2 or TRBV6-3, the J call TRBJ2-7, with a weak D call TRBD2 (5 bases). CDR3 size: 12 residues. Germline V gene data show CDR1 as MNHEY and CDR2 as SVGEGT. V was shortened by 7 bases and J by 7 bases, with 14 bases between the two germline ends. The CDR3 is CASTTPGREQYF. Written as DNA, the CDR3 is TGTGCCAGCACAACCCCGGGGAGAGAGCAGTACTTC.

The CDR3 here is CASSQDWGSRNNEQFF. In nucleotides, the CDR3 is TGCGCCAGCAGCCAAGATTGGGGCAGCCGGAACAATGAGCAGTTCTTC. The chain employs TRBV4-1 and TRBJ2-1; possibly TRBD1 for D (5 bases). The germline V gene encodes CDR1 MGHRA and CDR2 YSYEKL. Between the trimmed V and J ends, which lost 0 bases and 5 bases, there was a span of 14 bases. CDR3 length: 16 residues.

The rearrangement links TRBV20-1 to TRBJ1-6, with D unclear. CDR1 DFQATT and CDR2 SNEGSKA come from the germline V gene (reference sequence). V gave up 0 bases and J gave up 5 bases, with 5 bases separating them. This CDR3 contains 13 residues. CDR3 region: CSARDRNNSPLHF. The DNA of the CDR3 is TGCAGTGCTAGAGATCGGAATAATTCACCCCTCCACTTT.

V is TRBV12-3 or TRBV12-4 and J is TRBJ1-1, with D perhaps matching TRBD1 (5 bases). The CDR3 is made up of 13 amino acids. The germline V and J ends were trimmed by 7 bases and 1 base, with 10 bases remaining between them. CDR3 protein: CASTRDRNTEAFF. CDR3 coding DNA: TGTGCCAGCACCCGCGACAGGAACACTGAAGCTTTCTTT.

The chain links TRBV11-2 to TRBJ2-1; 11 bases agree with TRBD1. Germline assignment: CDR1 SGHAT and CDR2 FQNNGV. With V trimmed by 5 bases and J by 1 base, 7 bases remained unmatched. The CDR3 runs to 17 residues. The CDR3 sequence is CASSPGQGAVSYNEQFF. The DNA for the CDR3 is TGTGCCAGCAGCCCAGGACAGGGGGCCGTATCCTACAATGAGCAGTTCTTC.

This rearrangement joins TRBV29-1 to TRBJ1-5; D is ambiguous. The CDR3 spans 13 residues. The germline gives CDR1 SQVTM, CDR2 ANQGSEA. Trimming removed 3 bases from V and 3 bases from J, with 9 bases in between. The CDR3 region has the DNA TGCAGCGTTGAGGGCGGAAACAATCAGCCCCAGCATTTT. This translates into CSVEGGNNQPQHF.

This clonotype has only a few counts. The chain links TRBV6-6 to TRBJ2-3, with D possibly TRBD2 on 6 matching bases. The ends were cut back, 6 bases at V and 0 bases at J, with 10 bases in the middle. In germline, CDR1 is MNHNY, CDR2 SVGAGI (reference sequence). CDR3 size: 14 residues. CDR3 nucleotides: TGTGCCAGCAGATTAGCGGCTAGCACAGATACGCAGTATTTT. Residues: CASRLAASTDTQYF.

The V gene is TRBV5-1, the J gene TRBJ2-3; either TRBD1 or TRBD2 may supply D (5 bases each). In germline, CDR1 is SGHRS, CDR2 YFSETQ. The CDR3 extends over 16 amino acids. Trimming cost V 0 bases and J 0 bases, with 11 bases left between them. CDR3: CASSLGDRHSTDTQYF. CDR3 DNA: TGCGCCAGCAGCTTGGGGGACCGCCACAGCACAGATACGCAGTATTTT.

This clonotype appeared a few times. The V gene is TRBV20-1, the J gene TRBJ2-3, with 8 bases lining up with TRBD2. CDR3 length: 14 residues. With V trimmed by 1 base and J by 5 bases, 5 bases remained unmatched. The germline CDR1 and CDR2 sequences are DFQATT and SNEGSKA (reference sequence). In DNA, the CDR3 is TGCAGTGCTAGAGCGGGAGGGCCTATAGATACGCAGTATTTT. Translated, it gives CSARAGGPIDTQYF.

V gene TRBV18 combines with J gene TRBJ2-1, with D possibly matching TRBD1 (6 bases). V shed 4 bases and J shed 7 bases, with 14 bases lying between them. CDR3 size: 14 residues. The germline V gene has CDR1 KGHSH and CDR2 LQKENI. The CDR3 sequence: CASSRGQEANEQFF. In DNA form, the CDR3 reads TGTGCCAGCTCACGGGGACAAGAAGCGAATGAGCAGTTCTTC. Full variable domain (rest looked up from reference TRBV18 and TRBJ2-1): NAGVMQNPRHLVRRRGQEARLRCSPMKGHSHVYWYRQLPEEGLKFMVYLQKENIIDESGMPKERFSAEFPKEGPSILRIQQVVRGDSAAYFCASSRGQEANEQFFGPGTRLTVL.

The CDR3 loop reads CATSRDWSGGAQETQYF. The CDR3 nucleotides read TGTGCCACCAGCAGAGATTGGAGCGGGGGGGCCCAAGAGACCCAGTACTTC. The chain employs TRBV15 and TRBJ2-5, with TRBD2 matching 10 bases. Germline V gene sequence: CDR1 LNHNV, CDR2 YYDKDF (reference sequence). This CDR3 spans 17 amino acids. J lost 1 base, V lost 0 bases, and 5 bases had no gene match.

The chain uses TRBV6-5 and TRBJ2-1; D gene uncertain. This CDR3 has 11 residues. Germline lookup yields CDR1 MNHEY and CDR2 SVGAGI. The germline V and J ends were trimmed by 6 bases and 10 bases, with 10 bases remaining between them. CDR3 loop: CASSYGEEQFF. In nucleotides, the CDR3 is TGTGCCAGCAGCTACGGAGAGGAGCAGTTCTTC.

Of note for this clonotype: A much larger clone lies one base from this, so it may be a read error. The genes are TRBV6-2 or TRBV6-3 and TRBJ2-1; possible D gene TRBD1, 5 bases. Trimming took 4 bases from V and 0 from J, leaving 16 bases between them. The length of the CDR3 is 17 residues. The V gene's germline CDR1 is MNHEY and CDR2 SVGEGT. The CDR3 loop is CASSSRDGHCSYNEQFF. CDR3 bases: TGTGCCAGCAGTTCCCGCGACGGACACTGCTCCTACAATGAGCAGTTCTTC.

The V gene is TRBV11-2, the J gene TRBJ2-3, with 12 positions matching TRBD2. The trim removed 1 base at V and 6 bases at J, leaving 8 bases unmatched. CDR3 size: 17 residues. Germline V gene lookup returns CDR1 SGHAT and CDR2 FQNNGV. CDR3 DNA sequence: TGTGCCAGCAGCTTAGTAAAGACTAGCGGGAGAGGGGATACGCAGTATTTT. Translation gives CASSLVKTSGRGDTQYF.

V usage is TRBV6-6 and J usage is TRBJ2-5, with 7 bases that match TRBD2. Germline CDR1 MNHNY, CDR2 SVGAGI (reference sequence). The CDR3 length is 15 residues. With V trimmed by 1 base and J by 0 bases, 2 bases remained unmatched. In DNA form, the CDR3 reads TGTGCCAGCAGTTACTTGGGGGGGGACCAAGAGACCCAGTACTTC. This gives the protein CASSYLGGDQETQYF.

The chain carries TRBV5-1 and TRBJ2-2, with D unresolved. Trimming took off 5 bases at V and 4 bases at J, with 15 bases between the two ends. The CDR3 is 15 amino acids. CDR1 SGHRS and CDR2 YFSETQ come from the germline V gene. CDR3 sequence: CASRVRAELTGELFF. In DNA, the CDR3 is TGCGCCAGCAGAGTACGGGCGGAACTCACCGGGGAGCTGTTTTTT.

V and J are TRBV30 and TRBJ1-2; D not resolved. The CDR3 runs 15 residues. Germline lookup yields CDR1 GTSNPN and CDR2 SVGIG (reference sequence). Deletions cut 5 bases from V and 7 bases from J, with 23 bases between. The CDR3 DNA sequence: TGTGCCTGGTCGACTTTAAGGCCGAGGATCGGTGGCTACACCTTC. Its translation: CAWSTLRPRIGGYTF.

The chain couples TRBV12-3 or TRBV12-4 to TRBJ2-5; D remains unclear. The CDR3 totals 18 residues. V lost 3 bases to trimming and J lost 6 bases, with 26 bases between them. In DNA form, the CDR3 reads TGTGCCAGCAGTTTCGCCACGGACCTCTTCTTCGCTGGGCAGACCCAGTACTTC. It codes for CASSFATDLFFAGQTQYF.